This record looks at one T cell receptor (beta chain) sequence and its context. This clone's antigen is unknown. No quality values exist for individual bases; no much larger clone is one base distant. The data originate from a study of PD-1 blockade in mismatch repair-deficient tumors listed by TCRdb under 2017. Turning to the overall study: Between September 2013 and September 2016, the trial enrolled about 86 consecutive patients with 12 mismatch repair-deficient cancer types, every one of whom had been previously treated and was progressing. Deep sequencing of TCR CDR3 regions was used to track tumor-associated T cell clones in peripheral blood of patients responding to PD-1 blockade. Broader findings and caveats from the paper: Rapid expansion after pembrolizumab followed by contraction, generally before radiologic responses, was shown by tumor-resident clones, which were often undetectable in blood before treatment.

The library relied on the immunoSEQ multiplex PCR assay. TCRdb provides this immuneACCESS table in a form limited to in-frame rearrangements. Some clones are lacking; in checked studies, under half of them reflect an unresolved V gene, and why the rest are absent is not known. This sample comprises about 66,000 clones, around 73% of them detected only once. The ten top clones hold approximately 5% of the sample. CDR1 MNHEY and CDR2 SMNVEV are derived from the germline V gene (reference sequence). V loses 4 bases, J loses 6 bases, and the germline ends lie 13 bases apart. The CDR3 contains 13 residues, cysteine and phenylalanine counted. Left in the record is the CDR3 DNA by itself, 39 bases read in frame from the first base. For every enrolled patient, mismatch repair deficiency was confirmed by either polymerase chain reaction or immunohistochemistry. TCR sequencing was performed for three patients who responded to pembrolizumab therapy. Pembrolizumab PD-1 blockade was prospectively tested in advanced mismatch repair-deficient cancers, regardless of tissue of origin, in the phase II trial. Serial peripheral blood T cell samples were collected before and at multiple times after starting PD-1 blockade. Blood sampling time points were reported as weeks after the first dose of pembrolizumab.

The starting material was peripheral blood, obtained 2 weeks after starting pembrolizumab. Here the chain combines TRBV27 and TRBJ2-7; TRBD2 is possibly the D segment (5 matching bases). This TCR was recovered from an adult with mismatch repair-deficient cancer. This receptor has the CDR3 CASSSTTGFEQYF. The DNA sequence is given as TGTGCCAGCAGTTCTACCACGGGGTTCGAGCAGTACTTC.